The present T cell receptor beta chain was sequenced within a study of CD8 T cells in Susac syndrome. CDR1 and CDR2 (germline): SNHLY, FYNNEI. This CDR3 region has 12 residues. V lost 8 bases and J lost 6, with 11 bases in between. Random hexamers were used to reverse transcribe the RNA input (roughly 0.5 to 1 ug). Using its own MiXCR run on the immunoSEQ multiplex PCR reads, TCRdb lists one record per CDR3 protein. The sample shows 50,000 to 55,000 distinct CDR3 sequences, approximately 95% of them seen only once. The sample comprised CD8+ T cells from PBMCs. The origin of this receptor is a human donor with Susac syndrome. The chain is built from TRBV2 and TRBJ2-1; the D gene could be TRBD1 or TRBD2 (6 bases each). CDR3 bases: TGTGCCAGCTTAGGGGGGATCAATGAGCAGTTCTTC. Amino acids: CASLGGINEQFF.